The next 5 T cell receptor beta chains were all read from a single sample in a study of CD8+ T cells in alopecia areata. Treatment: oral pan-JAK inhibitor, 5-10 mg twice daily. Extraction of RNA preceded its reverse transcription into cDNA, which served as the sequencing template. Sequencing was performed with immunoSEQ multiplex PCR; in TCRdb, only in-frame clones are kept and a portion is missing. Among around 97,000 clones listed, approximately 84% were seen once. The sequences come from CD8+ T cells sorted from blood, collected around week 31, from a patient treated with tofacitinib. The receptors here all came from a human donor with alopecia areata.

The gene calls are TRBV7-6 and TRBJ2-7; D is undetermined. The germline V gene has CDR1 SGHVS and CDR2 FNYEAQ. Trimming took off 5 bases at V and 3 bases at J, with 20 bases between the two ends. The CDR3 contains 16 residues. The CDR3 DNA reads TGTGCCAGCAGCCCCCGGACGCCCGAGGCTTACTACGAGCAGTACTTC. It codes for CASSPRTPEAYYEQYF. Supplemented by reference TRBV7-6 and TRBJ2-7, the full variable domain reads GAGVSQSPRYKVTKRGQDVALRCDPISGHVSLYWYRQALGQGPEFLTYFNYEAQQDKSGLPNDRFSAERPEGSISTLTIQRTEQRDSAMYRCASSPRTPEAYYEQYFGPGTRLTVT.

The V gene is TRBV5-6, the J gene TRBJ2-6; perhaps TRBD1 as D (5 bases). Germline values: CDR1 SGHDT, CDR2 YYEEEE. Trimming took 5 bases from V and 0 from J, leaving 9 bases between them. The CDR3 contains 15 residues. The DNA for the CDR3 is TGTGCCAGCAGTTCCGACAGCTCTGGGGCCAACGTCCTGACTTTC. Translation: CASSSDSSGANVLTF.

V gene TRBV6-1 combines with J gene TRBJ2-1, with a tentative D call TRBD2 (5 bases). The CDR3 extends over 14 amino acids. Deletions cut 5 bases from V and 7 bases from J, with 15 bases between. Germline V CDR1 and CDR2: MNHNS, SASEGT. CDR3 nucleotides: TGTGCCAGCAGTTTTGGACTTACCTGGAATGAGCAGTTCTTC. This translates into CASSFGLTWNEQFF.

This chain connects TRBV7-9 to TRBJ2-7; the D is unclear. CDR3 length: 14 amino acids. The germline V gene encodes CDR1 SEHNR and CDR2 FQNEAQ (reference sequence). Trimming left V 6 bases short and J 0 bases short, with 12 bases between. The CDR3 loop is CASSIAGSSYEQYF. The CDR3 DNA reads as TGTGCCAGCAGTATCGCCGGAAGCTCCTACGAGCAGTACTTC.

This clone was detected a few times. The CDR3 DNA is TGTGCCAGCAGCGTAGGTGGACCTCCCCCGGGGGGATACAATGAGCAGTTCTTC. Protein sequence: CASSVGGPPPGGYNEQFF. This chain connects TRBV9 to TRBJ2-1, with 7 bases fitting TRBD2. Germline CDR1 reads SGDLS; CDR2 reads YYNGEE. V trimming: 0 bases; J trimming: 4 bases; junction bases outside the gene matches: 13. This CDR3 region has 18 residues.